The present TCR beta chain was sequenced within a study of T cell responses to AZD1222 COVID-19 vaccine (dated by TCRdb to 2020 to 2023). Concerning the study at large: A total of more than 230 trial participants underwent TCR sequencing, of whom 200 to 220 had received two doses of AZD1222 and roughly 26 had received two doses of the MenACWY control vaccine. Trial participants were enrolled by age into 18-55, 56-69 and 70-plus year subgroups, with roughly 160, 29 and 62 TCR-sequenced participants respectively.

Beyond this particular receptor, the publication reports: A significant rise in spike-specific TCR breadth and depth was observed after two AZD1222 doses relative to day 0 and relative to MenACWY recipients. In the small 56-69-year group, the increase in depth fell short of significance, most likely because of low power. No day 14 peak-response samples were available, so repertoires were characterized only after the peak T cell response. Conclusions about previously exposed vaccinees were limited because only six AZD1222 recipients were SARS-CoV-2 seropositive at baseline. Participants were mostly white British, with more females than males. The authors suggested clonal diversity may have been underestimated. Reportedly, almost half of the unique spike-specific TCRs recognized epitopes lying outside the regions that are mutated in the B.1.351 and B.1.1.7 variants. The whole spike protein was spanned by vaccine-associated CD4 TCRs, and dominant responses were seen in regions 160-218 and 743-854.

CDR1 is given as DFQATT and CDR2 as SNEGSKA, both from the germline V gene (reference sequence). Spanning cysteine to phenylalanine, the CDR3 consists of 13 amino acids. The sequence is cut down to CDR3 DNA, 39 bases in frame from base 1. Relative to germline, V is 3 bases shorter and J is 6 bases shorter, with 14 bases between their ends. The sample's time point label, in plain terms: about 28 days (+/-7) after the second vaccine dose. AZD1222 recipients with second doses at about 4 weeks or about 12 weeks were pooled, because spike-specific TCR depth and breadth did not differ between schedules. Vaccinee samples were obtained from the UK trials COV001 and COV002, which included a single-blind randomized controlled phase 2/3 trial of AZD1222 (ChAdOx1 nCoV-19) in healthy adults. For TCRbeta chain sequencing, PBMC samples were collected from trial participants at day 0 and at day 28 after the second dose.

As for this clone: The antigen it binds to is not known. Base-call qualities are not available, and no considerably larger clone is one nucleotide away.

The CDR3 regions of human TCRbeta chains were subjected to immunosequencing. The original pipeline was this. TCRs in the repertoires were matched against a reference library of SARS-CoV-2-specific TCRs that had been generated with the MIRA antigen-specificity platform. Breadth meant the fraction of unique TCRs that were SARS-CoV-2-associated, whereas depth meant the fraction of total T cells that were SARS-CoV-2-associated. Each spike-specific TCR was assigned to its reactive spike region and to a CD4 or CD8 class using the MIRA data. Log10-transformed breadth and depth values were compared by one-way ANOVA with Sidak's multiple comparisons tests. TCRdb took over this immuneACCESS table, retaining in-frame rearrangements with V and J assigned. Such tables are incomplete; in checked studies, under half of the missing clones stem from an unresolved V gene, and the remainder is unexplained. V, J and clone size derive from that table, while D and trimming were established from the DNA sequence. The sample table contains about 140,000 clones; only one count was recorded for around 92% of them. The ten biggest clones cover approximately 3.8% of the sample.

The sample in question was peripheral blood, obtained 28 days after the second AZD1222 dose. The TCR sequence derives from an adult who received the AZD1222 COVID-19 vaccine. The sequence joins TRBV20-1 to TRBJ1-1; a weak D assignment points to TRBD1 (6 bases agree). The DNA sequence reads TGCAGTGCTAGTCTGGGGGCGAGGGCTGAAGCTTTCTTT. Its coded protein is CSASLGARAEAFF.